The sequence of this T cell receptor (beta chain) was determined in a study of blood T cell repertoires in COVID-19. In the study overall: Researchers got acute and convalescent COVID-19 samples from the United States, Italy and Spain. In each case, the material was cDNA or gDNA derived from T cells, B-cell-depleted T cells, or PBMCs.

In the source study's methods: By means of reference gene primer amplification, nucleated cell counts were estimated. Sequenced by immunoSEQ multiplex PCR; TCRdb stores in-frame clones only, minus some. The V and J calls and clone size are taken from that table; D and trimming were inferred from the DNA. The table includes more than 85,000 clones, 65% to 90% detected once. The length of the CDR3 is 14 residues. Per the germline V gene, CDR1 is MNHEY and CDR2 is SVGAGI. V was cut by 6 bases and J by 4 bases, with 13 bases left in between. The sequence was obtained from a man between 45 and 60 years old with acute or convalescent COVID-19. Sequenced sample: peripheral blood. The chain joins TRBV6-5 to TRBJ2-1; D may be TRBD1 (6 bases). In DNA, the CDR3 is TGTGCCAGCAGGAGGGGGAACACATACAATGAGCAGTTCTTC. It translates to CASRRGNTYNEQFF.